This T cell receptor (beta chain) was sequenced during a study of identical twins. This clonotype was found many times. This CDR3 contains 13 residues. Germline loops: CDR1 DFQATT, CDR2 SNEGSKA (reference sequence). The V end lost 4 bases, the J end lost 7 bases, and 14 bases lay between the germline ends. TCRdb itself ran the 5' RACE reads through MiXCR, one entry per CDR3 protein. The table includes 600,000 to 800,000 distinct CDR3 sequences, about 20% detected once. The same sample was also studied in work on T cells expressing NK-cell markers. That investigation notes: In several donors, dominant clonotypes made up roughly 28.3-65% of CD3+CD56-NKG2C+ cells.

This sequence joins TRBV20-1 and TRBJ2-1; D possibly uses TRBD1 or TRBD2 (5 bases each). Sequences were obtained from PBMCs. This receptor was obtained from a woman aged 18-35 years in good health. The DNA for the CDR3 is TGCAGTGCTACGGGGCCGCCTAGGAATGAGCAGTTCTTC. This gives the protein CSATGPPRNEQFF.